This T cell receptor (beta chain) came from a study of blood T cell repertoires in COVID-19. In the study overall: COVID-19 samples from acute and convalescent phases originated in the United States, Italy and Spain. The cDNA or gDNA used as material had been derived from T cells, B-cell-depleted T cells, or PBMCs.

Per the original data handling: Scientists estimated how many nucleated cells there were by amplifying reference gene primers. TCRdb keeps only in-frame clones here, not all; method: immunoSEQ multiplex PCR. V and J calls and clone size are as listed in that table; D and trimming were resolved from the DNA. This sample has some 120,000 clones, with about four fifths found just once. The CDR3 spans 13 residues. Germline V gene data show CDR1 as SGHAT and CDR2 as FQNNGV. The ends were cut back, 4 bases at V and 0 bases at J, with 4 bases in the middle. The clonotype originates from a woman aged 30 to 39 who had recovered from COVID-19. The sequenced sample consisted of peripheral blood. V gene TRBV11-2 combines with J gene TRBJ2-1; D ambiguous. The CDR3: CASSSLSYNEQFF. CDR3 DNA sequence: TGTGCCAGCAGCTCCCTCTCCTACAATGAGCAGTTCTTC.